Described below is a single T cell receptor (beta chain) sequence and its context. The data were obtained in a study of blood T cell repertoires in COVID-19. Study details: PBMCs, B-cell-depleted T cells, or T cells provided the cDNA or gDNA that made up the material.

The V end was cut by 1 base, the J end by 2 bases, with 15 bases between. Per the germline V gene, CDR1 is SGHAT and CDR2 is FQNNGV. This CDR3 has 17 amino acids. Study processing details: Reference gene primer amplification gave estimated nucleated cell counts. Using immunoSEQ multiplex PCR, the repertoire was profiled, and TCRdb retains in-frame clones only, with some absent. The DNA was the basis for D and trimming; V, J and clone size are from that table. Altogether 250,000 to 300,000 clones are present, about nine tenths being singletons, with the ten largest covering 2% to 2.5%. This receptor was obtained from a woman between 45 and 65 years old who had recovered from COVID-19. This rearrangement joins TRBV11-2 to TRBJ2-1, with a possible D match to TRBD1 (6 bases). Sample: peripheral blood. CDR3 loop: CASSLAYRDIAYNEQFF. DNA for the CDR3: TGTGCCAGCAGCTTAGCTTACCGGGACATAGCCTACAATGAGCAGTTCTTC.